These 9 T cell receptor beta chains originate from one sample sequenced in a study of monozygotic twins with inflammatory bowel disease. TCRdb reprocessed the 5' RACE reads and stores each CDR3 protein as one record, lacking DNA. Recorded here are roughly 90,000 distinct CDR3 sequences; the top ten clones represent roughly 7%. The sample taken for sequencing was blood. These receptors were obtained from a human donor with ulcerative colitis or Crohn's disease, or a healthy co-twin of an affected twin (not recorded which).

V gene TRBV12-3 or TRBV12-4 combines with J gene TRBJ2-1; checking the TCRdb D call of TRBD1 is not possible without DNA. The CDR3 sequence is 16 residues long. The CDR3: CASGSSPRTGDNEQFF.

The V gene is TRBV5-1, the J gene TRBJ2-5; TCRdb's assignment of TRBD1 cannot be checked, as there is no DNA. The CDR3 is 15 amino acids. Germline V CDR1 and CDR2: SGHRS, YFSETQ. The CDR3 loop reads CASSSGTGVQETQYF.

V is TRBV3-1 and J is TRBJ2-7; TCRdb calls TRBD1, which cannot be checked without DNA. The CDR3 covers 15 residues. CDR1 LGHDT and CDR2 YNNKEL come from the germline V gene (reference sequence). CDR3: CASSLGQPASYEQYF.

V and J are TRBV5-1 and TRBJ1-6; TCRdb gives TRBD1 as the D gene, but with no DNA this cannot be confirmed. The CDR3 consists of 15 residues. Germline CDR1 is SGHRS and CDR2 is YFSETQ. The CDR3 loop is CASSSGQGARSPLHF.

The chain carries TRBV20-1 and TRBJ2-3; TCRdb outputs TRBD1, but without DNA this stays unchecked. Germline CDR1 and CDR2: DFQATT and SNEGSKA (reference sequence). The CDR3 is 13 amino acids. CDR3 in amino acids: CSASGGGTDTQYF.

The V gene is TRBV6-5, the J gene TRBJ2-7; there is no DNA to check the TCRdb D call of TRBD1. The CDR3 has 14 residues. Per the germline V gene, CDR1 is MNHEY and CDR2 is SVGAGI. The CDR3 is CASGGHHSSYEQYF.

This chain connects TRBV7-8 to TRBJ1-6; no DNA is available, so the TRBD1 call from TCRdb remains unchecked. Germline V gene data show CDR1 as SGHVS and CDR2 as FQNEAQ. This CDR3 contains 14 residues. The CDR3 reads CASSSGTDNSPLHF.

This chain joins TRBV7-2 and TRBJ1-1. CDR1 and CDR2 from the germline V gene are SGHTA and FQGNSA. CDR3 length: 14 amino acids. The chain's CDR3 is CASSLVWTNTEAFF.

The V and J genes are TRBV6-5 and TRBJ1-6; TCRdb selects TRBD1, and the lack of DNA leaves this call unchecked. The germline CDR1 and CDR2 sequences are MNHEY and SVGAGI. CDR3 length equals 15 residues. CDR3 region: CASSYRQGSNSPLHF.